Following are 12 T cell receptor beta chains from one sample sequenced in a study of blood T cell repertoires in COVID-19. Produced via immunoSEQ multiplex PCR; TCRdb's table is partial and in-frame only. Of some 74,000 clones listed, approximately 80% were seen once; the top ten hold about 4.8%. The specimen sequenced was peripheral blood. These receptors originate from a woman over 75 with active or convalescent COVID-19.

V usage is TRBV7-2 and J usage is TRBJ2-7; a weak D match, TRBD1 (6 bases). The length of the CDR3 is 14 residues. Trimming took off 1 base at V and 5 bases at J, with 12 bases between the two ends. The germline CDR1 and CDR2 sequences are SGHTA and FQGNSA. The CDR3 sequence is CASSLVGGADEQYF. The CDR3 DNA sequence: TGTGCCAGCAGCTTAGTAGGGGGAGCGGACGAGCAGTACTTC.

The chain combines TRBV28 with TRBJ2-5, with no clear D. This CDR3 comprises 15 residues. The germline CDR1 and CDR2 sequences are MDHEN and SYDVKM. The V and J ends lost 6 bases and 5 bases respectively, with 19 bases between them. CDR3 sequence: CASRTVGTTRETQYF. The CDR3 DNA reads as TGTGCCAGCAGAACGGTGGGTACTACACGGGAGACCCAGTACTTC.

V gene TRBV19 combines with J gene TRBJ2-7; 7 nucleotides align to TRBD1. J was trimmed by 2 bases and V by 4 bases; bases with no gene match: 5. The length of the CDR3 is 14 residues. Germline values: CDR1 LNHDA, CDR2 SQIVND (reference sequence). The CDR3 nucleotides read TGTGCCAGTAGTACCACGGGACAGACCTACGAGCAGTACTTC. Amino acid sequence: CASSTTGQTYEQYF.

V usage is TRBV5-1 and J usage is TRBJ1-2, with a possible D match to TRBD1 (6 bases). This CDR3 comprises 15 residues. Trimming took off 3 bases at V and 8 bases at J, with 20 bases between the two ends. Germline assignment: CDR1 SGHRS and CDR2 YFSETQ. The CDR3 sequence is CASSSYRVQATGYTF. DNA of the CDR3: TGCGCCAGCAGCTCGTACAGGGTCCAAGCGACAGGCTACACCTTC.

The chain employs TRBV30 and TRBJ2-1; D remains ambiguous. Trimming stripped 0 bases from V and 5 bases from J, with 5 bases between. Germline CDR1 reads GTSNPN; CDR2 reads SVGIG (reference sequence). The CDR3 spans 12 residues. The CDR3 DNA reads as TGTGCCTGGAGTGTGGCACACAATGAGCAGTTCTTC. It translates to CAWSVAHNEQFF. Supplemented by reference TRBV30 and TRBJ2-1, the full variable domain reads SQTIHQWPATLVQPVGSPLSLECTVEGTSNPNLYWYRQAAGRGLQLLFYSVGIGQISSEVPQNLSASRPQDRQFILSSKKLLLSDSGFYLCAWSVAHNEQFFGPGTRLTVL.

This clone was observed once. For the CDR3, the DNA is TGTGCCAGCAGCTCGACTCTAACCTACGAGCAGTACTTC. It is translated as CASSSTLTYEQYF. This rearrangement joins TRBV7-2 to TRBJ2-7; D remains ambiguous. The ends were cut back, 4 bases at V and 2 bases at J, with 9 bases in the middle. The CDR3 sequence is 13 residues long. Germline V gene lookup returns CDR1 SGHTA and CDR2 FQGNSA.

This chain links TRBV7-9 with TRBJ2-7; D remains unclear. From germline, CDR1 is SEHNR and CDR2 FQNEAQ (reference sequence). V lost 2 bases to trimming and J lost 3 bases, with 17 bases between them. This CDR3 is 16 amino acids long. The CDR3 spells CASSLFIPYKNYEQYF. Written as DNA, the CDR3 is TGTGCCAGCAGCTTATTCATCCCGTACAAGAACTACGAGCAGTACTTC.

This clone turned up a few times. This sample includes further DNA sequences coding for the same CDR3. The J gene is TRBJ1-2, the V gene TRBV7-9, with TRBD1 matching over 8 bases. V lost 1 base and J lost 5; bases outside the gene matches: 0. The CDR3 consists of 13 residues. CDR1 SEHNR and CDR2 FQNEAQ come from the germline V gene (reference sequence). CDR3 in DNA: TGTGCCAGCAGCTTAGGGACAGGGTATGGCTACACCTTC. Protein product: CASSLGTGYGYTF.

V usage is TRBV7-2 and J usage is TRBJ1-1, with D unresolved. This CDR3 has 17 residues. Trimming removed 5 bases from V and 2 bases from J, with 21 bases in between. Germline V gene lookup returns CDR1 SGHTA and CDR2 FQGNSA. The CDR3 DNA reads TGTGCCAGCAGCCCGGAACCGGGTCAAGCGATTAACACTGAAGCTTTCTTT. Translating gives CASSPEPGQAINTEAFF.

The genes are TRBV5-1 and TRBJ1-1, with 8 bases that match TRBD1. CDR3 size: 14 residues. The junction had 4 bases not matched to a gene; V was cut back by 4 bases and J by 2 bases. CDR1 and CDR2 (germline): SGHRS, YFSETQ. Here the CDR3 DNA reads TGCGCCAGCAGCCGGACAGGGACTAACACTGAAGCTTTCTTT. Translation gives CASSRTGTNTEAFF. The whole variable domain, remainder taken from reference TRBV5-1 and TRBJ1-1, is KAGVTQTPRYLIKTRGQQVTLSCSPISGHRSVSWYQQTPGQGLQFLFEYFSETQRNKGNFPGRFSGRQFSNSRSEMNVSTLELGDSALYLCASSRTGTNTEAFFGQGTRLTVV.

J is TRBJ1-5 and V is TRBV5-1; 11 positions agree with TRBD1. J gave up 7 bases and V 4 bases, and 7 bases lay outside the gene matches. Germline-derived CDR1 and CDR2 are SGHRS and YFSETQ. The CDR3 is 15 amino acids. CDR3 nucleotides: TGCGCCAGCAGCCCCGGGACAGGGGGAGGGCAGCCCCAGCATTTT. Translated, it gives CASSPGTGGGQPQHF.

V gene TRBV2 combines with J gene TRBJ2-7; 12 positions match TRBD2. The CDR3 spans 14 residues. Trimming removed 6 bases from V and 6 bases from J; junction bases left unmatched: 6. Germline assignment: CDR1 SNHLY and CDR2 FYNNEI. The DNA for the CDR3 is TGTGCCAGCAGATCTAGCGGGGGGGGTGCCGAGCAGTACTTC. Protein product: CASRSSGGGAEQYF. Full variable domain (remainder filled in from reference TRBV2 and TRBJ2-7): EPEVTQTPSHQVTQMGQEVILRCVPISNHLYFYWYRQILGQKVEFLVSFYNNEISEKSEIFDDQFSVERPDGSNFTLKIRSTKLEDSAMYFCASRSSGGGAEQYFGPGTRLTVT.